The source of this T cell receptor beta chain is a study of CD8 T cells in ankylosing spondylitis. TCRdb reprocessed the 5' RACE reads with MiXCR, giving one entry per CDR3 protein. The sample records a few hundred thousand distinct CDR3 sequences, approximately 12% being singletons. The trim removed 0 bases at V and 0 bases at J, leaving 5 bases unmatched. The germline V gene has CDR1 DFQATT and CDR2 SNEGSKA (reference sequence). This CDR3 is built from 16 residues. Regarding this clonotype: Its antigen is unknown.

Broader study findings: Reported data indicate significant enrichment of disease-linked clones within matched ankylosing spondylitis synovial fluid. Seemingly distinctive of ankylosing spondylitis blood was a TCR beta motif formed by eight highly homologous variants.

This receptor was identified in a male donor with ankylosing spondylitis. The material sequenced was blood, either unsorted or a sorted T cell fraction (not recorded which). This chain connects TRBV20-1 to TRBJ1-5, with 7 nucleotides matching TRBD1. The CDR3 sequence is CSARDGTEDSNQPQHF. The CDR3 nucleotides read TGCAGTGCTAGAGATGGGACAGAGGATAGCAATCAGCCCCAGCATTTT.